This record concerns one TCR beta chain sequence. Participants spanned ages about 18 to 100 years and resided in some 22 US areas. V was clipped by 5 bases and J by 0 bases; unmatched bases: 13. Germline values: CDR1 MDHEN, CDR2 SYDVKM. This CDR3 is 18 amino acids long. This specimen comes from a study of blood T cell repertoires in COVID-19. Study information: The samples span acute and convalescent COVID-19 from the United States, Italy and Spain.

How the authors handled the data: Amplification from reference gene primers served as the basis for estimated nucleated cell counts. Here immunoSEQ multiplex PCR was the method, and the copy in TCRdb shows in-frame clones only, minus some. V and J calls and clone size are copied from that table; D and trimming were computed from the DNA. Of about 230,000 clones listed, roughly 89% were seen once; the top ten hold around 4.2%. The gene calls are TRBV28 and TRBJ1-5; 7 bases fit TRBD1. The sequence derives from a woman aged 30 to 39 with acute COVID-19. What was sequenced was PBMCs or T cells enriched from blood (not recorded which). The CDR3 sequence is CASSQPATGHYSNQPQHF. Written as DNA, the CDR3 is TGTGCCAGCAGTCAACCCGCGACAGGGCATTATAGCAATCAGCCCCAGCATTTT.